Detailed here is one T cell receptor beta chain. Its specificity is not known. Germline and junction disagree at one end, which may indicate a read error. Assembly of TCR beta libraries relied on iRepertoire HTBI primers together with Arm-PCR of CDR3 regions. In the study's own analysis: Samples jointly harbored 60 to 70 TRBV and more than eleven TRBJ segments. TCRdb re-called the multiplex PCR reads through MiXCR, storing one row per CDR3 protein. What appears here as the V and J calls and clone size reflects TCRdb's work, not the paper's. Of under 450,000 distinct CDR3 sequences in the sample, 23% were seen once. The entry originates in a study of regulatory T cells in long-lasting Graves disease. Whole-study findings and limits: Persistent Graves' patients had lower TCR diversity than newly diagnosed ones. Results may be inaccurate due to the small sample size.

The time point was: persistent/refractory GD, antithyroid drugs over 5 years with positive TRAb. PBMC-derived RNA was used for the TCR library. The sequence was collected from a female donor with Graves disease. Sample: peripheral blood mononuclear cells (PBMCs), taken when the disease was refractory, from a patient treated with antithyroid drugs.

The CDR3, as DNA: TGTGCCTGCAGTTACTCCGGACTAATATCCTACGAGCAGTACTTC. The encoded protein is CACSYSGLISYEQYF. V is TRBV6-2 or TRBV6-3 and J is TRBJ2-7; D perhaps matches TRBD2 (6 bases). CDR3 length: 15 residues. CDR1 is MNHEY and CDR2 is SVGEGT in the germline V gene.